These 10 T cell receptor beta chains share one sample of origin, sequenced in a study of blood T cell repertoires in COVID-19. Using immunoSEQ multiplex PCR, the repertoire was profiled, and TCRdb retains in-frame clones only, with some absent. The data hold 300,000 to 400,000 clones, with 91% observed a single time. Sequencing was done on a sample of peripheral blood. The receptors derive from a young woman who had recovered from COVID-19.

V and J are TRBV24-1 and TRBJ2-1; TRBD1 might be the D (6 bases). The CDR3 is 13 residues long. Trimming took 2 bases from V and 8 from J, leaving 9 bases between them. The germline V gene has CDR1 KGHDR and CDR2 SFDVKD. CDR3 residues: CATSDSGVHEQFF. CDR3 in DNA: TGTGCCACCAGTGATTCAGGGGTTCATGAGCAGTTCTTC.

The chain couples TRBV27 to TRBJ1-1; D might be TRBD1 (6 bases). CDR1 and CDR2 from the germline V gene are MNHEY and SMNVEV (reference sequence). The CDR3 runs to 12 residues. V was shortened by 7 bases and J by 7 bases, with 13 bases between the two germline ends. The CDR3 DNA follows: TGTGCCAGCACAGGGCAGGGGCTTGAAGCTTTCTTT. Translated: CASTGQGLEAFF.

The V gene is TRBV19, the J gene TRBJ1-1; TRBD1 agrees at 8 bases. The CDR3 length is 12 residues. Germline V lookup: CDR1 LNHDA, CDR2 SQIVND (reference sequence). Unmatched junction bases numbered 7, after V lost 5 bases and J lost 11 bases. The CDR3 loop is CASSPNRGSAFF. CDR3 sequence (DNA): TGTGCCAGTAGTCCAAACAGGGGGTCGGCTTTCTTT.

The chain is built from TRBV9 and TRBJ2-3, with 8 bases matching TRBD2. Trimming removed 4 bases from V and 5 bases from J; junction bases left unmatched: 9. This CDR3 is built from 15 residues. Germline CDR1 SGDLS, CDR2 YYNGEE. CDR3 in DNA: TGTGCCAGCAGCTCGTTAGCGGGGAGTGAAGATACGCAGTATTTT. Amino acid sequence: CASSSLAGSEDTQYF.

V gene TRBV2 combines with J gene TRBJ2-6, with TRBD2 as a possible D gene (6 bases). V was shortened by 8 bases and J by 4 bases, with 15 bases between the two germline ends. This CDR3 comprises 15 residues. Germline CDR1 and CDR2: SNHLY and FYNNEI. The CDR3 region has the DNA TGTGCCAGCGATAACGGGGGAGCAGGGGCCAACGTCCTGACTTTC. It encodes CASDNGGAGANVLTF.

The chain is built from TRBV5-3 and TRBJ1-5; D possibly corresponds to TRBD1 (6 bases). TRBV5-3 is an ORF, with its function uncertain. Trimming pared 3 bases from V and 7 bases from J, leaving 17 bases between. The CDR3 spans 15 residues. CDR3 protein: CARSCRDTDEQPQHF. The CDR3 bases are TGTGCCAGAAGCTGCCGGGACACGGACGAGCAGCCCCAGCATTTT.

Only one count was recorded for this clone. This CDR3 is also generated by other DNA sequences in the sample. The chain recombines TRBV18 with TRBJ1-3; D is uncertain. This CDR3 is 14 amino acids long. CDR1 is KGHSH, CDR2 LQKENI, per germline. V was pared by 2 bases and J by 0 bases, with 5 bases between. The CDR3: CASSPRDSGNTIYF. The CDR3 DNA sequence: TGTGCCAGCTCACCAAGAGACTCTGGAAACACCATATATTTT.

This chain links TRBV2 with TRBJ1-5; D remains unclear. V was pared by 4 bases and J by 0 bases, with 7 bases between. CDR1 is SNHLY and CDR2 is FYNNEI in the germline V gene. The CDR3 loop spans 14 amino acids. CDR3 loop: CASSGHPSNQPQHF. CDR3 DNA sequence: TGTGCCAGCAGTGGACACCCTAGCAATCAGCCCCAGCATTTT.

The chain has TRBV2 and TRBJ1-2, with 7 positions matching TRBD1. The CDR3 is 13 amino acids. The V segment lost 5 bases and the J segment 2 bases; nucleotides outside the gene matches: 2. Germline loops: CDR1 SNHLY, CDR2 FYNNEI. For the CDR3, the DNA is TGTGCCAGCAGTTGGACAGGCAACTATGGCTACACCTTC. It encodes CASSWTGNYGYTF.

This clone is a singleton in its sample. The chain uses TRBV11-2 and TRBJ1-4, with D maybe TRBD1 (5 bases). CDR1 is SGHAT, CDR2 FQNNGV, per germline. V was clipped by 4 bases and J by 5 bases, with 17 bases between them. There are 16 residues in the CDR3. CDR3 coding DNA: TGTGCCAGCAGCTCAAGCATCAGGGACTTAAATGAAAAACTGTTTTTT. Translating gives CASSSSIRDLNEKLFF.